The T cell receptor beta chain under discussion was sequenced for a study of cytomegalovirus exposure and HLA in healthy donors. Overall study: Previous work identified 117 million unique TCR beta sequences from roughly 180 million T cells. Genotyping of nearly 400 donors showed that about 84% belonged to the Caucasian-associated ancestry cluster.

As regards this clone: The target antigen is unknown.

This PCR relied on a set of 60 Vbeta primers and 13 Jbeta primers. Per the study methods: Among the unique TCR beta chains that a later analysis counted, about 81 million in all, approximately 12 million were shared. Libraries were prepared by immunoSEQ multiplex PCR; TCRdb keeps only in-frame clonotypes and omits some of them. For V, J and clone size, that table is used; D and trimming come from the DNA. The sample yields about 160,000 clones, around 79% seen once. Whole-study results and caveats: The authors later linked a missense DCLRE1C variant to TCR beta V- and J-gene trimming.

CDR3 length: 17 residues. V was trimmed by 0 bases and J by 9 bases, leaving 18 bases between them. Germline V gene data show CDR1 as LNHNV and CDR2 as YYDKDF (reference sequence). The chain uses TRBV15 and TRBJ1-6; D may be TRBD1 (5 bases). The sample taken for sequencing was PBMCs. This receptor was taken from a male donor in good health and CMV-seropositive. This CDR3 reads CATSRDRRGALGSPLHF. DNA of the CDR3: TGTGCCACCAGCAGAGATCGGAGGGGCGCCTTGGGTTCACCCCTCCACTTT. The full variable domain, in which reference TRBV15 and TRBJ1-6 provide the parts outside the CDR3, is DAMVIQNPRYQVTQFGKPVTLSCSQTLNHNVMYWYQQKSSQAPKLLFHYYDKDFNNEADTPDNFQSRRPNTSFCFLDIRSPGLGDTAMYLCATSRDRRGALGSPLHFGNGTRLTVT.